These 32 T cell receptor beta chains were all obtained from the same sample, sequenced in a study of T cell changes during pregnancy in multiple sclerosis. This table comes from immunoSEQ multiplex PCR, and its TCRdb copy is limited to in-frame clones, with some not included. Here the sample spans some 74,000 clones, 80% to 95% being singletons. The sequenced sample was peripheral blood, obtained after pregnancy. The receptors stem from a female donor in good health, enrolled as a control in a pregnancy study.

This chain uses TRBV28 with TRBJ2-7; 8 bases match TRBD2. Germline V gives CDR1 MDHEN, CDR2 SYDVKM. The CDR3 sequence is 15 residues long. Losses at the gene ends were 6 bases for V and 1 base for J; bases not matched to a gene: 8. CDR3 loop: CASRPAGAISYEQYF. DNA for the CDR3: TGTGCCAGCAGGCCAGCGGGAGCCATTTCCTACGAGCAGTACTTC.

This sequence joins TRBV15 and TRBJ2-3; 16 bases agree with TRBD2. CDR3 length: 18 residues. Per germline, CDR1 LNHNV and CDR2 YYDKDF (reference sequence). V lost 1 base to trimming and J lost 0 bases; unmatched junction nucleotides: 1. CDR3 sequence (DNA): TGTGCCACCAGCAGAGGGGGACTAGCGGGGGGGAGCACAGATACGCAGTATTTT. Amino acid sequence: CATSRGGLAGGSTDTQYF.

This clone was observed a few times. The gene calls are TRBV4-1 and TRBJ1-5; no clear D. V lost 4 bases and J lost 1, with 11 bases in between. The V gene's germline CDR1 is MGHRA and CDR2 YSYEKL. This CDR3 is built from 15 residues. CDR3: CASSPIGGSNQPQHF. In DNA form, the CDR3 reads TGCGCCAGCAGCCCAATTGGCGGCAGCAATCAGCCCCAGCATTTT.

The chain is built from TRBV29-1 and TRBJ1-6; TRBD1 matches at 7 bases. Germline V lookup: CDR1 SQVTM, CDR2 ANQGSEA. CDR3 size: 13 residues. V lost 6 bases, J lost 10 bases, and 9 bases stayed unmatched. In DNA form, the CDR3 reads TGCAGCGTCCTGACAGGGCATGAGTCACCCCTCCACTTT. The encoded protein is CSVLTGHESPLHF.

The chain couples TRBV5-4 to TRBJ2-7, with TRBD2 identical over 9 bases. V shed 4 bases, J shed 1 base, and the junction held 9 bases outside the gene matches. The CDR3 runs 16 residues. Germline assignment: CDR1 SGHNT and CDR2 YYREEE (reference sequence). CDR3 nucleotide sequence: TGTGCCAGCAGCCAATTAAGCGGGGGGTATTCCTACGAGCAGTACTTC. It is translated as CASSQLSGGYSYEQYF.

The chain couples TRBV5-5 to TRBJ2-2, with D possibly matching TRBD1 (6 bases). The CDR3 totals 20 residues. In germline, CDR1 is SGHKS, CDR2 YYEKEE (reference sequence). Trimming stripped 3 bases from V and 2 bases from J, with 26 bases between. The CDR3 region is CASSSNRLDPRTANTGELFF. The DNA for the CDR3 is TGTGCCAGCAGCTCGAATCGATTGGACCCCAGGACAGCTAACACCGGGGAGCTGTTTTTT.

V and J are TRBV4-3 and TRBJ2-5, with a weak D call TRBD2 (5 bases). Per the germline V gene, CDR1 is LGHNA and CDR2 is YSLEER. V lost 7 bases to trimming and J lost 10 bases, with 16 bases between them. The CDR3 has 12 residues. Written as DNA, the CDR3 is TGCGCCAGCAAGGAGGACTTGAGAGACCAGTACTTC. As protein: CASKEDLRDQYF.

V and J are TRBV19 and TRBJ1-6; D is unresolved. Per the germline V gene, CDR1 is LNHDA and CDR2 is SQIVND (reference sequence). The CDR3 spans 16 residues. Trimming removed 2 bases from V and 3 bases from J, with 11 bases in between. The CDR3 DNA reads as TGTGCCAGTAGTATATTAGCAGAGAACTATAATTCACCCCTCCACTTT. It encodes CASSILAENYNSPLHF.

The genes are TRBV27 and TRBJ2-7, with TRBD2 identical over 8 bases. CDR3 length: 15 amino acids. J lost 7 bases, V lost 5 bases, and 13 bases had no gene match. From germline, CDR1 is MNHEY and CDR2 SMNVEV (reference sequence). The CDR3 DNA reads as TGTGCCAGCAGTCCCCGCCCCGGGAGGGCCGGAGAGCAGTACTTC. It codes for CASSPRPGRAGEQYF.

The chain employs TRBV4-1 and TRBJ1-5; 7 bases match TRBD1. J gave up 3 bases and V 6 bases, and 5 bases lay outside the gene matches. This CDR3 has 14 amino acids. Germline V gene sequence: CDR1 MGHRA, CDR2 YSYEKL. The CDR3 protein is CASRHTGDNQPQHF. In DNA form, the CDR3 reads TGCGCCAGCAGACATACAGGGGACAATCAGCCCCAGCATTTT.

The J gene is TRBJ2-3, the V gene TRBV5-1, with 9 positions matching TRBD2. CDR3 size: 16 residues. The V gene's germline CDR1 is SGHRS and CDR2 YFSETQ. Germline trimming cut 0 bases from V and 4 bases from J; bases unmatched to any gene: 6. The CDR3 bases are TGCGCCAGCAGCTTGGCCGTAGCGGGGGCCCCAGATACGCAGTATTTT. Protein sequence: CASSLAVAGAPDTQYF.

This chain links TRBV4-2 with TRBJ2-2; the D gene is possibly TRBD1 (7 bases). V lost 1 base to trimming and J lost 4 bases, with 13 bases between them. This CDR3 is 16 amino acids long. CDR1 LGHNA and CDR2 YNFKEQ come from the germline V gene. The DNA for the CDR3 is TGTGCCAGCAGCCAAGTGGAGGGGGCTGGCACCGGGGAGCTGTTTTTT. This translates into CASSQVEGAGTGELFF.

J is TRBJ2-7 and V is TRBV29-1; D might be TRBD1 (6 bases). CDR1 and CDR2 from the germline V gene are SQVTM and ANQGSEA. The CDR3 is made up of 15 amino acids. V lost 3 bases to trimming and J lost 3 bases, with 18 bases between them. DNA for the CDR3: TGCAGCGTTGAGGCTCCCCGGGACACCGGCTACGAGCAGTACTTC. It encodes CSVEAPRDTGYEQYF.

The V and J genes are TRBV10-3 and TRBJ2-5, with D perhaps TRBD2 (5 bases). Germline assignment: CDR1 ENHRY and CDR2 SYGVKD. This CDR3 contains 18 residues. Trimming pared 3 bases from V and 0 bases from J, leaving 20 bases between. This CDR3 is CAISENPAGAADQETQYF. The CDR3 DNA sequence: TGTGCCATCAGTGAAAACCCGGCGGGTGCGGCCGACCAAGAGACCCAGTACTTC.

The chain joins TRBV7-9 to TRBJ2-2; 9 bases are a match to TRBD2. The V segment lost 5 bases and the J segment 6 bases; nucleotides outside the gene matches: 10. There are 16 residues in the CDR3. CDR1 is SEHNR, CDR2 FQNEAQ, per germline (reference sequence). The chain's CDR3 is CASSPRVLAGSGELFF. The CDR3 DNA reads TGTGCCAGCAGCCCCAGGGTCCTAGCGGGATCCGGGGAGCTGTTTTTT.

V is TRBV6-1 and J is TRBJ2-5, with 8 bases fitting TRBD2. V lost 7 bases, J lost 5 bases, and 9 bases stayed unmatched. This CDR3 has 14 residues. The germline CDR1 and CDR2 sequences are MNHNS and SASEGT. CDR3 in amino acids: CASNRRGGWETQYF. CDR3 sequence (DNA): TGTGCCAGCAACCGTCGGGGGGGTTGGGAGACCCAGTACTTC.

V gene TRBV15 combines with J gene TRBJ2-4; the D is unclear. Germline lookup yields CDR1 LNHNV and CDR2 YYDKDF (reference sequence). Trimming pared 7 bases from V and 0 bases from J, leaving 7 bases between. CDR3 length: 13 residues. This CDR3 is CATTSVAKNIQYF. The CDR3, as DNA: TGTGCCACCACGTCGGTAGCCAAAAACATTCAGTACTTC.

The chain is built from TRBV19 and TRBJ2-5; TRBD1 is a possible D gene (6 bases). The CDR3 sequence is 17 residues long. The germline gives CDR1 LNHDA, CDR2 SQIVND (reference sequence). V shed 0 bases and J shed 2 bases, with 16 bases lying between them. The CDR3 nucleotides read TGTGCCAGTAGTATAGAAGGCAGGGGACGGACTCAAGAGACCCAGTACTTC. This codes for CASSIEGRGRTQETQYF.

This chain uses TRBV28 with TRBJ2-2; TRBD2 agrees at 7 bases. V shed 3 bases, J shed 6 bases, and the junction held 7 bases outside the gene matches. Germline V lookup: CDR1 MDHEN, CDR2 SYDVKM. CDR3 length: 15 amino acids. The DNA of the CDR3 is TGTGCCAGCAGTTTTGGCGCGGGAGAGTCCGGGGAGCTGTTTTTT. It is translated as CASSFGAGESGELFF.

The rearrangement links TRBV21-1 to TRBJ2-7; the D call in the table, TRBD2, was not verified against the DNA. TRBV21-1 is tagged as a pseudogene. The CDR3 has 19 amino acids. The CDR3 is CASTNRGGLAGVKGDEQYF. CDR3 DNA: TGTGCCAGTACCAATCGGGGAGGACTAGCGGGAGTGAAGGGAGACGAGCAGTACTTC.

The V call is TRBV9, the J call TRBJ2-2; 13 nucleotides agree with TRBD2. V trimming: 3 bases; J trimming: 5 bases; junction bases outside the gene matches: 10. The germline CDR1 and CDR2 sequences are SGDLS and YYNGEE. The CDR3 runs to 18 residues. CDR3 amino acids: CASSGPRGLAGDTGELFF. CDR3 sequence (DNA): TGTGCCAGCAGCGGCCCTCGCGGACTAGCGGGAGATACCGGGGAGCTGTTTTTT.

The rearrangement uses TRBV25-1 and TRBJ2-7; D is perhaps TRBD2 (7 bases). The CDR3 runs 12 residues. CDR1 is MGHDK, CDR2 SYGVNS, per germline. With 6 bases removed from V and 5 bases from J, the gap between germline ends came to 11 bases. CDR3 in DNA: TGTGCCAGCAGATGGGGGGGCCACGAGCAGTACTTC. Translated, it gives CASRWGGHEQYF.

This clone has just one count. The J gene is TRBJ2-7, the V gene TRBV28, with 11 bases identical to TRBD2. The CDR3 is 14 residues long. Per the germline V gene, CDR1 is MDHEN and CDR2 is SYDVKM. The V gene end was trimmed by 10 bases and the J gene end by 7 bases; junction bases not matched to a gene: 12. The CDR3 is CATFLAGGPGEQYF. DNA of the CDR3: TGTGCCACCTTTTTAGCGGGAGGGCCTGGAGAGCAGTACTTC.

DNA of the CDR3: TGCAGCGTTGAAGCCAGCGGCGAGCAGTACTTC. Translation: CSVEASGEQYF. The genes are TRBV29-1 and TRBJ2-7; a possible D gene is TRBD2 (5 bases). Trimming pared 1 base from V and 6 bases from J, leaving 7 bases between. The CDR3 consists of 11 residues. The V gene's germline CDR1 is SQVTM and CDR2 ANQGSEA.

This clone was seen a single time. This chain joins TRBV5-4 and TRBJ2-5, with a weak D call TRBD2 (6 bases). The germline CDR1 and CDR2 sequences are SGHNT and YYREEE (reference sequence). The CDR3 spans 16 residues. Trimming removed 0 bases at V and 2 bases at J, with 14 bases between. Here the CDR3 DNA reads TGTGCCAGCAGCTTGGATCGGAGCGGGTGGCAAGAGACCCAGTACTTC. It encodes CASSLDRSGWQETQYF.

The chain couples TRBV19 to TRBJ1-1, with D possibly being TRBD1 (5 bases). CDR1 and CDR2 from the germline V gene are LNHDA and SQIVND (reference sequence). The CDR3 contains 13 residues. Trimming left V 6 bases short and J 1 base short, with 9 bases between. CDR3 protein: CASSLGGNTEAFF. CDR3 DNA: TGTGCCAGTAGCCTGGGGGGGAACACTGAAGCTTTCTTT.

This chain's CDR3 is CASSITTDNEQFF. CDR3 coding DNA: TGTGCCAGTAGTATAACTACTGACAATGAGCAGTTCTTC. V and J are TRBV19 and TRBJ2-1, with D uncertain. V lost 2 bases to trimming and J lost 5 bases, with 7 bases between them. The CDR3 contains 13 residues. CDR1 is LNHDA and CDR2 is SQIVND in the germline V gene (reference sequence).

The rearrangement joins TRBV5-1 to TRBJ1-6, with TRBD1 identical over 7 bases. CDR3 length: 16 residues. Looked up from germline, CDR1 is SGHRS and CDR2 is YFSETQ. J was trimmed by 7 bases and V by 4 bases; bases with no gene match: 11. CDR3 in DNA: TGCGCCAGCAGCCCAACAGGGGAATTACGGAATTCACCCCTCCACTTT. Its translation is CASSPTGELRNSPLHF.

The CDR3 sequence: CASSPGQTEAFF. As DNA, the CDR3 is TGTGCCAGCAGCCCCGGACAGACTGAAGCTTTCTTT. This sequence joins TRBV5-5 and TRBJ1-1; D may be TRBD1 (6 bases). Deletions cut 4 bases from V and 5 bases from J, with 9 bases between. This CDR3 region has 12 residues. The germline CDR1 and CDR2 sequences are SGHKS and YYEKEE (reference sequence).

The chain links TRBV27 to TRBJ2-2; 7 bases match TRBD2. There are 15 residues in the CDR3. Trimming removed 7 bases from V and 3 bases from J; junction bases left unmatched: 8. Germline CDR1 and CDR2: MNHEY and SMNVEV (reference sequence). CDR3 protein: CASNGGAGHTGELFF. CDR3 DNA sequence: TGTGCCAGCAATGGTGGAGCGGGGCACACCGGGGAGCTGTTTTTT.

The chain links TRBV7-9 to TRBJ1-1; no clear D gene. The V and J ends lost 1 base and 1 base respectively, with 10 bases between them. Germline assignment: CDR1 SEHNR and CDR2 FQNEAQ (reference sequence). This CDR3 comprises 15 residues. The CDR3 reads CASSLEAGKNTEAFF. CDR3 nucleotide sequence: TGTGCCAGCAGCTTAGAGGCGGGAAAGAACACTGAAGCTTTCTTT.

The count of this clone is one. The J gene is TRBJ1-4, the V gene TRBV7-6, with a tentative D call TRBD1 (6 bases). V gave up 2 bases and J gave up 7 bases, with 23 bases separating them. Germline lookup yields CDR1 SGHVS and CDR2 FNYEAQ. CDR3 length: 18 amino acids. The CDR3 reads CASSLSGRGGPLGEKLFF. The DNA of the CDR3 is TGTGCCAGCAGCTTAAGTGGTCGGGGGGGGCCGTTAGGTGAAAAACTGTTTTTT.